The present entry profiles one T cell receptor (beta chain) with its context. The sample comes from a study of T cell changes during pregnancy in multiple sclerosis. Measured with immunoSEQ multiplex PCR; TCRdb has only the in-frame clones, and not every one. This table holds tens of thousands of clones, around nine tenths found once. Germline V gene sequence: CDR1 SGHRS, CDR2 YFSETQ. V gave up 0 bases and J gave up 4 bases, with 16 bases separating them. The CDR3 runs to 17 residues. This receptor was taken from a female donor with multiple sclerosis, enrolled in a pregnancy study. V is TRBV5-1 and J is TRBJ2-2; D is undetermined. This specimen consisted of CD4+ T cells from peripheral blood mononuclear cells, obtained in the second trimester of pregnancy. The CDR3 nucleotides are TGCGCCAGCAGCTTGGAACCCCGGTTTCCGGGCACCGGGGAGCTGTTTTTT. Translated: CASSLEPRFPGTGELFF.